The rows below give T cell receptor beta chains drawn from one sample of a study of T cells in Graves' hyperthyroidism and ophthalmopathy. From the multiplex PCR reads, TCRdb called clonotypes with MiXCR, one entry per CDR3 protein. The table records roughly 61,000 distinct CDR3 sequences, around 50% of them present only once. Input material: blood. Every receptor here comes from a woman in her sixties or seventies with Graves' ophthalmopathy. The CDR3 runs from the conserved cysteine through the conserved F or W. D genes are given only for firm matches. Only part of the rows carry a size: once, few, many, or a class if the clone is expanded.

D	J	V	size	DNA	CDR3
TRBD1	TRBJ2-5	TRBV15	many	TGTGCCACCAGCAACCGGGACAGGGGGCGGTGGTTTGAGACCCAGTACTTC	CATSNRDRGRWFETQYF
NA	TRBJ1-2	TRBV2	many	TGTGCCAGCACCCGGACAGCCTCCTATGGCTACACCTTC	CASTRTASYGYTF
NA	TRBJ2-7	TRBV7-9	many	TGTGCCAGCAGCTTAGAACGAACAAGCGCACTGAACGAGCAGTACTTC	CASSLERTSALNEQYF
TRBD1	TRBJ2-1	TRBV19	NA	TGTGCCAGTAGTACCGGACAGGGGGCGATGCCGGGGATCTTC	CASSTGQGAMPGIF
NA	TRBJ1-2	TRBV9	many	TGTGCCAGCAGCGTAAAACCGGGAGCTAACTATGGCTACACCTTC	CASSVKPGANYGYTF
NA	TRBJ1-5	TRBV24-1	NA	TGTGCCACCAGTGACCCCGGACAGTTCAATCAGCCCCAGCATTTT	CATSDPGQFNQPQHF
TRBD2	TRBJ2-7	TRBV2	NA	TGTGCCAGCAGTCGAAGCGGGAGGACCTACAAGCAGCACTTC	CASSRSGRTYKQHF
NA	TRBJ2-1	TRBV24-1	NA	TGTGCCACCAGTTCCGACTCCACAGATGAGCAGTTCTTC	CATSSDSTDEQFF
NA	TRBJ2-1	TRBV15	NA	TGTGCCACCAGCAGAGATGGGGGGCAGGGGCAGTTCTTC	CATSRDGGQGQFF
TRBD2	TRBJ2-7	TRBV7-1	NA	TGTGCCAGCAGCTCGAGAGCGGGGGGATCCTACGAGCAGTACTTC	CASSSRAGGSYEQYF